This passage covers 22 T cell receptor beta chains from one sample sequenced in a study of blood T cell repertoires in COVID-19. Measured with immunoSEQ multiplex PCR; TCRdb has only the in-frame clones, and not every one. The sample carries hundreds of thousands of clones, 83% recorded once. Sequenced sample: peripheral blood. The receptors derive from a woman aged 25-40 years with COVID-19, enrolled during active disease.

This sequence joins TRBV11-3 and TRBJ2-5; tentative D call: TRBD2 (6 bases). This CDR3 has 14 residues. The germline V gene has CDR1 SGHNT and CDR2 YENEEA. V lost 5 bases, J lost 4 bases, and 14 bases lay in between. As DNA, the CDR3 is TGTGCCAGCAGCCGCCCGGGGGAACTAGAGACCCAGTACTTC. Its translation: CASSRPGELETQYF.

This chain connects TRBV6-2 or TRBV6-3 to TRBJ2-7; D remains ambiguous. The CDR3 contains 14 residues. Trimming left V 0 bases short and J 4 bases short, with 10 bases between. The germline gives CDR1 MNHEY, CDR2 SVGEGT. The CDR3 is CASSYSRDNYEQYF. The CDR3 DNA reads as TGTGCCAGCAGTTACTCGAGAGATAATTACGAGCAGTACTTC.

The chain employs TRBV7-2 and TRBJ2-7; tentatively, D is TRBD1 (6 bases). Trimming stripped 1 base from V and 3 bases from J, with 10 bases between. CDR3 size: 14 residues. From germline, CDR1 is SGHTA and CDR2 FQGNSA. The CDR3 spells CASSLVAGVYEQYF. The CDR3 bases are TGTGCCAGCAGCTTAGTTGCAGGGGTCTACGAGCAGTACTTC.

The chain carries TRBV5-8 and TRBJ1-2, with 8 bases fitting TRBD1. The CDR3 sequence is 13 residues long. The V gene's germline CDR1 is SGHTS and CDR2 YDEGEE. Unmatched junction bases numbered 0, after V lost 3 bases and J lost 2 bases. Here the CDR3 DNA reads TGTGCCAGCAGCTGGACAGGGAACTATGGCTACACCTTC. This codes for CASSWTGNYGYTF.

J is TRBJ2-7 and V is TRBV6-1; 9 nucleotides match TRBD1. Germline CDR1 reads MNHNS; CDR2 reads SASEGT. The CDR3 length is 15 residues. V shed 3 bases, J shed 0 bases, and the junction held 3 bases outside the gene matches. The chain's CDR3 is CASSEGTGISYEQYF. The CDR3 DNA follows: TGTGCCAGCAGTGAGGGGACAGGGATCTCCTACGAGCAGTACTTC.

The chain joins TRBV3-1 (or the pseudogene TRBV3-2) to TRBJ2-7; D is perhaps TRBD1 (6 bases). V lost 0 bases and J 1 base, leaving 7 bases between the germline ends. This CDR3 is 14 amino acids long. Germline V gene sequence: CDR1 LGHDT, CDR2 YNNKEL (reference sequence). CDR3 residues: CASSQEDRSYEQYF. The CDR3, as DNA: TGTGCCAGCAGCCAAGAAGACAGGTCCTACGAGCAGTACTTC.

The chain couples TRBV19 to TRBJ1-3, with 7 bases fitting TRBD1. Per germline, CDR1 LNHDA and CDR2 SQIVND (reference sequence). V shed 7 bases, J shed 0 bases, and the junction held 12 bases outside the gene matches. The length of the CDR3 is 17 residues. The CDR3 sequence is CASKSRGQTPSGNTIYF. The CDR3 DNA follows: TGTGCCAGTAAGTCTAGGGGACAGACCCCCTCTGGAAACACCATATATTTT.

The chain uses TRBV2 and TRBJ1-4; 9 positions agree with TRBD1. V lost 5 bases to trimming and J lost 8 bases; unmatched junction nucleotides: 12. The length of the CDR3 is 16 residues. CDR1 and CDR2 from the germline V gene are SNHLY and FYNNEI. CDR3 sequence reads: CASSRRGQGAGEKLFF. The CDR3 DNA reads TGTGCCAGCAGTAGACGGGGACAGGGAGCGGGGGAAAAACTGTTTTTT.

This sequence joins TRBV28 and TRBJ2-7; no clear D gene. Between the trimmed V and J ends, which lost 2 bases and 4 bases, there was a span of 9 bases. From germline, CDR1 is MDHEN and CDR2 SYDVKM. The CDR3 extends over 13 amino acids. CDR3 sequence reads: CASSLGPPYEQYF. Here the CDR3 DNA reads TGTGCCAGCAGTTTAGGGCCTCCGTACGAGCAGTACTTC.

This chain links TRBV28 with TRBJ2-3; D gene uncertain. Trimming stripped 5 bases from V and 3 bases from J, with 15 bases between. The CDR3 extends over 15 amino acids. Per germline, CDR1 MDHEN and CDR2 SYDVKM. The CDR3 coding sequence is TGTGCCAGCAGTCCCACGACTGCCGGTACAGATACGCAGTATTTT. Amino acids: CASSPTTAGTDTQYF.

The chain couples TRBV9 to TRBJ2-1, with a tentative D call TRBD2 (5 bases). CDR3 length: 14 residues. In germline, CDR1 is SGDLS, CDR2 YYNGEE. Trimming left V 3 bases short and J 4 bases short, with 11 bases between. The CDR3: CASSGTGNYNEQFF. DNA for the CDR3: TGTGCCAGCAGCGGGACGGGGAATTACAATGAGCAGTTCTTC.

The chain recombines TRBV7-2 with TRBJ2-5; 7 bases match TRBD2. Losses at the gene ends were 3 bases for V and 4 bases for J; bases not matched to a gene: 8. The germline gives CDR1 SGHTA, CDR2 FQGNSA. This CDR3 has 15 amino acids. The CDR3 region is CASSFQGGAGETQYF. In DNA, the CDR3 is TGTGCCAGCAGCTTCCAGGGAGGGGCTGGAGAGACCCAGTACTTC.

This clone was picked up a small number of times. The chain employs TRBV11-2 and TRBJ1-4; no reliable D call. There are 15 residues in the CDR3. V was trimmed by 5 bases and J by 5 bases, leaving 15 bases between them. Germline V CDR1 and CDR2: SGHAT, FQNNGV. CDR3 residues: CASSLNLKLNEKLFF. CDR3 nucleotide sequence: TGTGCCAGCAGCCTCAACCTTAAACTAAATGAAAAACTGTTTTTT.

V is TRBV19 and J is TRBJ2-7; D possibly corresponds to TRBD1 (6 bases). CDR3 length: 15 residues. Trimming took off 1 base at V and 3 bases at J, with 13 bases between the two ends. Germline CDR1 and CDR2: LNHDA and SQIVND (reference sequence). This CDR3 reads CASSIGRGALYEQYF. DNA for the CDR3: TGTGCCAGTAGTATAGGCAGGGGCGCGCTCTACGAGCAGTACTTC.

The rearrangement links TRBV24-1 to TRBJ2-5, with TRBD1 as a possible D gene (5 bases). V was pared by 3 bases and J by 1 base, with 8 bases between. The CDR3 length is 14 residues. Germline CDR1 is KGHDR and CDR2 is SFDVKD. The CDR3 loop is CATSDTGAQETQYF. The CDR3 DNA sequence: TGTGCCACCAGTGATACAGGAGCCCAAGAGACCCAGTACTTC.

V gene TRBV6-5 combines with J gene TRBJ2-5; 7 bases map to TRBD1. Germline lookup yields CDR1 MNHEY and CDR2 SVGAGI. The CDR3 sequence is 16 residues long. The trim removed 2 bases at V and 5 bases at J, leaving 11 bases unmatched. The CDR3 bases are TGTGCCAGCAGTTACGAAACAGGGGTTGGGCTTGAGACCCAGTACTTC. Amino acids: CASSYETGVGLETQYF.

This clone was seen a few times. The rearrangement links TRBV5-5 to TRBJ1-2; weak D call: TRBD1 (5 bases). This CDR3 is built from 14 residues. V dropped 0 bases and J dropped 8 bases, with 14 bases sitting between them. Germline values: CDR1 SGHKS, CDR2 YYEKEE (reference sequence). CDR3: CASSLVQGGVGYTF. The CDR3 DNA reads as TGTGCCAGCAGCTTGGTCCAGGGAGGAGTCGGCTACACCTTC.

This clone was detected a few times. V gene TRBV7-2 combines with J gene TRBJ2-2; weak D call: TRBD2 (5 bases). CDR3 length: 14 amino acids. Per the germline V gene, CDR1 is SGHTA and CDR2 is FQGNSA. Between the trimmed V and J ends, which lost 5 bases and 6 bases, there was a span of 13 bases. CDR3 sequence: CASSSDAGAGELFF. The CDR3 DNA sequence: TGTGCCAGCAGCAGCGACGCGGGCGCCGGGGAGCTGTTTTTT.

The chain is built from TRBV7-2 and TRBJ2-3, with D tentatively TRBD1 (5 bases). The CDR3 is 14 amino acids. Germline CDR1 reads SGHTA; CDR2 reads FQGNSA. Deletions cut 3 bases from V and 0 bases from J, with 7 bases between. The CDR3 DNA sequence: TGTGCCAGCAGCTTGTACAGGAGCACAGATACGCAGTATTTT. This encodes CASSLYRSTDTQYF.

The rearrangement links TRBV5-1 to TRBJ2-7, with TRBD1 matching over 10 bases. The CDR3 sequence is 17 residues long. CDR1 is SGHRS and CDR2 is YFSETQ in the germline V gene. J lost 2 bases, V lost 4 bases, and 12 bases had no gene match. CDR3 sequence reads: CASSPFGTGVATYEQYF. The CDR3 DNA follows: TGCGCCAGCAGCCCCTTTGGGACAGGGGTGGCCACCTACGAGCAGTACTTC.

The chain joins TRBV29-1 to TRBJ2-1; D is possibly TRBD2 (6 bases). The CDR3 is 13 residues long. CDR1 and CDR2 from the germline V gene are SQVTM and ANQGSEA. V was clipped by 4 bases and J by 10 bases, with 17 bases between them. CDR3 DNA sequence: TGCAGCGTTGGAAATAGAGCGGGTGGAGAGCAGTTCTTC. This translates into CSVGNRAGGEQFF.

This clone turned up a few times. The chain joins TRBV27 to TRBJ1-2; the match to TRBD1 covers 9 bases. CDR1 is MNHEY and CDR2 is SMNVEV in the germline V gene (reference sequence). The CDR3 totals 16 residues. Germline trimming cut 0 bases from V and 5 bases from J; bases unmatched to any gene: 7. CDR3 loop: CASSLSGTGGRYGYTF. The CDR3 bases are TGTGCCAGCAGTTTATCGGGAACAGGGGGCAGGTATGGCTACACCTTC.